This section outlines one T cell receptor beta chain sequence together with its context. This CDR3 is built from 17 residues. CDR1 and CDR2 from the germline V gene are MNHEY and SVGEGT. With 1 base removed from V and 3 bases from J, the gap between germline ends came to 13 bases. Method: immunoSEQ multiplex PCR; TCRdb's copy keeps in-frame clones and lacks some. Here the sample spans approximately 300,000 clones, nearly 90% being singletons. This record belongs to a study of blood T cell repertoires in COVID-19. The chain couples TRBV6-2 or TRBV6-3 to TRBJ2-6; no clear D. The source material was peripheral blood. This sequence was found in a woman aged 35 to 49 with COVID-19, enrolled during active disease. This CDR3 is CASSYLVLPGGANVLTF. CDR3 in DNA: TGTGCCAGCAGTTACTTAGTACTCCCCGGTGGGGCCAACGTCCTGACTTTC.